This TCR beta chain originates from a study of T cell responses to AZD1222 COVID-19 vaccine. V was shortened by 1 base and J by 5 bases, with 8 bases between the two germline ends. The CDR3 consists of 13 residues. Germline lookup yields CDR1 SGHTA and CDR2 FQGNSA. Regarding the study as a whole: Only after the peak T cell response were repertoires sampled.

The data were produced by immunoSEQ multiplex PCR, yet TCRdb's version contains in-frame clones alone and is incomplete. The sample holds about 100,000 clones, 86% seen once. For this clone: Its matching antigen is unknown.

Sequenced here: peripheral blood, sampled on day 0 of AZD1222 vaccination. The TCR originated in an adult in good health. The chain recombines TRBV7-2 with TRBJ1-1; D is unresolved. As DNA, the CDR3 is TGTGCCAGCAGCTTAGGCTCGAGGACTGAAGCTTTCTTT. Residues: CASSLGSRTEAFF.